The rows below give T cell receptor beta chains drawn from one sample of a study of blood T cell repertoires in COVID-19. Produced via immunoSEQ multiplex PCR; TCRdb's table is partial and in-frame only. The top ten hold roughly 3% of the sample, which has about 160,000 clones, around 85% seen once. The sequencing sample was made of peripheral blood. The receptors here all came from a human donor with acute or convalescent COVID-19. The donor label of this sample is uncertain. CDR3s include the opening cysteine and the closing phenylalanine or tryptophan. Each record gives: V gene, D gene, J gene, clone size, CDR3 DNA, CDR3 protein. A D gene is named only where the DNA matches it firmly. Not every row has a clone size; where given, it reads once, few, many or a size class.

v_gene: TRBV4-1; d_gene: .; j_gene: TRBJ1-3; abundance: .; CDR3nt: TGCGCCAGCAGCCGTTCGGAGGGGGGGCCGGGTGGAAACACCATATATTTT; CDR3aa: CASSRSEGGPGGNTIYF
v_gene: TRBV19; d_gene: .; j_gene: TRBJ2-6; abundance: .; CDR3nt: TGTGCCAGTAGTTCTGGGGGGTTTCCCTCTGGGGCCAACGTCCTGACTTTC; CDR3aa: CASSSGGFPSGANVLTF
v_gene: TRBV9; d_gene: .; j_gene: TRBJ1-4; abundance: .; CDR3nt: TGTGCCAGCAGCGTAGACCCAAGGAGGGAAGAAAAACTGTTTTTT; CDR3aa: CASSVDPRREEKLFF
v_gene: TRBV2; d_gene: TRBD1; j_gene: TRBJ1-5; abundance: .; CDR3nt: TGTGCCAGCAGCCGACAGGGGGTGAACAATCAGCCCCAGCATTTT; CDR3aa: CASSRQGVNNQPQHF
v_gene: TRBV7-2; d_gene: .; j_gene: TRBJ1-6; abundance: .; CDR3nt: TGTGCCAGCAGCTTAGGCCCGACCGGGCCAGGGGTTTCTCCCCTCCACTTT; CDR3aa: CASSLGPTGPGVSPLHF
v_gene: TRBV5-1; d_gene: TRBD2; j_gene: TRBJ2-5; abundance: .; CDR3nt: TGCGCCAGCAGGACTAGCGGCCAAGAGACCCAGTACTTC; CDR3aa: CASRTSGQETQYF
v_gene: TRBV7-2; d_gene: TRBD2; j_gene: TRBJ2-1; abundance: .; CDR3nt: TGTGCCAGCAGCCCAGGCGGGGGGGGAAACAATGAGCAGTTCTTC; CDR3aa: CASSPGGGGNNEQFF
v_gene: TRBV19; d_gene: .; j_gene: TRBJ2-4; abundance: .; CDR3nt: TGTGCCAGTAGTCCAGTACAGGGTAACTTCGGCAAAAACATTCAGTACTTC; CDR3aa: CASSPVQGNFGKNIQYF
v_gene: TRBV19; d_gene: .; j_gene: TRBJ1-5; abundance: .; CDR3nt: TGTGCCAGTACTTCTACAGGAAATCAGCCCCAGCATTTT; CDR3aa: CASTSTGNQPQHF
v_gene: TRBV30; d_gene: .; j_gene: TRBJ1-3; abundance: .; CDR3nt: TGTGCCTGGAGCACCAGGGCTTACTCTGGAAACACCATATATTTT; CDR3aa: CAWSTRAYSGNTIYF
v_gene: TRBV19; d_gene: .; j_gene: TRBJ1-1; abundance: once; CDR3nt: TGTGCCAGTAGCCCTGGACATAAGAACACTGAAGCTTTCTTT; CDR3aa: CASSPGHKNTEAFF
v_gene: TRBV27; d_gene: .; j_gene: TRBJ2-7; abundance: .; CDR3nt: TGTGCCAGCAAACCAGGGTACCTAACCTACGAGCAGTACTTC; CDR3aa: CASKPGYLTYEQYF
v_gene: TRBV24-1; d_gene: .; j_gene: TRBJ2-3; abundance: .; CDR3nt: TGTGCCACCAGTGATATAAGTTGGGAGAGGAGAGGAACAGATACGCAGTATTTT; CDR3aa: CATSDISWERRGTDTQYF
v_gene: TRBV5-6; d_gene: TRBD1; j_gene: TRBJ1-1; abundance: .; CDR3nt: TGTGCCAGCAGCTTGAAGGGGGCGATGACTGAAGCTTTCTTT; CDR3aa: CASSLKGAMTEAFF
v_gene: TRBV5-4; d_gene: .; j_gene: TRBJ2-7; abundance: .; CDR3nt: TGTGCCAGCAGCTTCCCAACAGGGAATAGAGGATACGAGCAGTACTTC; CDR3aa: CASSFPTGNRGYEQYF
v_gene: TRBV11-2; d_gene: .; j_gene: TRBJ1-1; abundance: .; CDR3nt: TGTGCCAGCAGCTTAATGTTAAAGAACACTGAAGCTTTCTTT; CDR3aa: CASSLMLKNTEAFF
v_gene: TRBV28; d_gene: TRBD1; j_gene: TRBJ1-3; abundance: .; CDR3nt: TGTGCCAGCAGTCCATGGACAGGCGGTTCTGGAAACACCATATATTTT; CDR3aa: CASSPWTGGSGNTIYF
v_gene: TRBV11-2; d_gene: TRBD1; j_gene: TRBJ1-4; abundance: .; CDR3nt: TGTGCCAGCAGCCGCCGACAGGGTTGGGAAAAACTGTTTTTT; CDR3aa: CASSRRQGWEKLFF
v_gene: TRBV18; d_gene: TRBD2; j_gene: TRBJ2-2; abundance: .; CDR3nt: TGTGCCAGCTCAGGACTAGCGGGGGGCTCGAACACCGGGGAGCTGTTTTTT; CDR3aa: CASSGLAGGSNTGELFF
v_gene: TRBV3-1/TRBV3-2; d_gene: .; j_gene: TRBJ1-5; abundance: .; CDR3nt: TGTGCCAGCAGCCAAGATCTGGCAGGTAATCAGCCCCAGCATTTT; CDR3aa: CASSQDLAGNQPQHF
v_gene: TRBV5-1; d_gene: TRBD2; j_gene: TRBJ2-3; abundance: .; CDR3nt: TGCGCCAGCAGCCCGGCTAGCGGGGGGGCTAAAGATACGCAGTATTTT; CDR3aa: CASSPASGGAKDTQYF